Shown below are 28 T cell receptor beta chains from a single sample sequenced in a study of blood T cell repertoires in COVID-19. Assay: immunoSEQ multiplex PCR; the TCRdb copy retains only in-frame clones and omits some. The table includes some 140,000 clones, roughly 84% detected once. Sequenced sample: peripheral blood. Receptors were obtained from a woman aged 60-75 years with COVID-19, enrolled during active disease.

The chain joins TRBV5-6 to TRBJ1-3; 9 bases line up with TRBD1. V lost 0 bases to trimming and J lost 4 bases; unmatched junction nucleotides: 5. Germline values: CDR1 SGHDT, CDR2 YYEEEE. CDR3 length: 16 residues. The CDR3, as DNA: TGTGCCAGCAGCTTGGTGGGACAGGGAACAGGAAACACCATATATTTT. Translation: CASSLVGQGTGNTIYF. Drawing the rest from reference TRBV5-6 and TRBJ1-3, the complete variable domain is DAGVTQSPTHLIKTRGQQVTLRCSPKSGHDTVSWYQQALGQGPQFIFQYYEEEERQRGNFPDRFSGHQFPNYSSELNVNALLLGDSALYLCASSLVGQGTGNTIYFGEGSWLTVV.

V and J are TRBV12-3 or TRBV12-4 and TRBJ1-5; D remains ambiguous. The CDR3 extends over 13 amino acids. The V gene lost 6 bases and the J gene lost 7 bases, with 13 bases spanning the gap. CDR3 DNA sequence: TGTGCCAGCAGCTCCCCGGGATCGCAGCCCCAGCATTTT. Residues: CASSSPGSQPQHF.

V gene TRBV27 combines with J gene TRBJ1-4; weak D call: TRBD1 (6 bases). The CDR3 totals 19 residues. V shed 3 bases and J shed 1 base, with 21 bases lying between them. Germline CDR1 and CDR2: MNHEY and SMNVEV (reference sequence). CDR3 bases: TGTGCCAGCAGTTTGAGGCTTAGGGGGGGCCCTTTAACTAATGAAAAACTGTTTTTT. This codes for CASSLRLRGGPLTNEKLFF. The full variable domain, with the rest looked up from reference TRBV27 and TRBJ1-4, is EAQVTQNPRYLITVTGKKLTVTCSQNMNHEYMSWYRQDPGLGLRQIYYSMNVEVTDKGDVPEGYKVSRKEKRNFPLILESPSPNQTSLYFCASSLRLRGGPLTNEKLFFGSGTQLSVL.

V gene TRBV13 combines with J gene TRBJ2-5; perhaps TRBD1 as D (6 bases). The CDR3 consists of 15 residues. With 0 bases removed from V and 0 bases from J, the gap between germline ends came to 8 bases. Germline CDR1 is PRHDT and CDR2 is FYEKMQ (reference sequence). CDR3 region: CASSLGQGYQETQYF. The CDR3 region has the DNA TGTGCCAGCAGCTTAGGCCAGGGGTACCAAGAGACCCAGTACTTC. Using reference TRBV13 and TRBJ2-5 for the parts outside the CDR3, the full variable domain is AAGVIQSPRHLIKEKRETATLKCYPIPRHDTVYWYQQGPGQDPQFLISFYEKMQSDKGSIPDRFSAQQFSDYHSELNMSSLELGDSALYFCASSLGQGYQETQYFGPGTRLLVL.

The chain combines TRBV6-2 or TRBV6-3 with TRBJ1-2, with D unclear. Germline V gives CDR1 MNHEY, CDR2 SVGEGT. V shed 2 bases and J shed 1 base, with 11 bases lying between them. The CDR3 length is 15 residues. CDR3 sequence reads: CASSYGAGYNYGYTF. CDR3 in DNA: TGTGCCAGCAGTTACGGCGCGGGGTATAACTATGGCTACACCTTC.

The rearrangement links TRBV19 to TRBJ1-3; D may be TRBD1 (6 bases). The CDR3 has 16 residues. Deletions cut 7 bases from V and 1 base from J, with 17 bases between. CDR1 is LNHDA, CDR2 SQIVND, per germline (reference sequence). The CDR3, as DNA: TGTGCCAGTATAGGGAGGGGGACGGCATCTGGAAACACCATATATTTT. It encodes CASIGRGTASGNTIYF. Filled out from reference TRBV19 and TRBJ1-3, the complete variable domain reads DGGITQSPKYLFRKEGQNVTLSCEQNLNHDAMYWYRQDPGQGLRLIYYSQIVNDFQKGDIAEGYSVSREKKESFPLTVTSAQKNPTAFYLCASIGRGTASGNTIYFGEGSWLTVV.

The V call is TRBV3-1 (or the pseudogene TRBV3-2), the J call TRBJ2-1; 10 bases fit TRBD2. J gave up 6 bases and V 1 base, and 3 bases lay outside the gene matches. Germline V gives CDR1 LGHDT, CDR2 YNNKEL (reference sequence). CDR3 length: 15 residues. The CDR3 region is CASSQGLAGVNEQFF. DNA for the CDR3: TGTGCCAGCAGCCAAGGGCTAGCGGGAGTCAATGAGCAGTTCTTC.

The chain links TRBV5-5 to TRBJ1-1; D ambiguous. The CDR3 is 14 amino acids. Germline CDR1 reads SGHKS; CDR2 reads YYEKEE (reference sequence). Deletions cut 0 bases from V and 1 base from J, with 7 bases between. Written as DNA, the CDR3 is TGTGCCAGCAGCTTGGTTGGGAGGAACACTGAAGCTTTCTTT. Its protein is CASSLVGRNTEAFF.

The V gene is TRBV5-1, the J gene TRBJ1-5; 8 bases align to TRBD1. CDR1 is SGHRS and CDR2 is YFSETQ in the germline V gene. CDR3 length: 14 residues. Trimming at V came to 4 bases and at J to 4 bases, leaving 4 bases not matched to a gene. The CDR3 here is CASSRGQGNQPQHF. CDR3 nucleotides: TGCGCCAGCAGCCGAGGACAGGGAAATCAGCCCCAGCATTTT.

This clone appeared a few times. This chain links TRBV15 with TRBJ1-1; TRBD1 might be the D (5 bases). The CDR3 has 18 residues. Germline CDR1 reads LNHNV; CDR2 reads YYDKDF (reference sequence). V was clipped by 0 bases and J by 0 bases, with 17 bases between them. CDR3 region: CATSRDLGGGGLNTEAFF. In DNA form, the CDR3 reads TGTGCCACCAGCAGAGATCTGGGGGGAGGCGGGCTGAACACTGAAGCTTTCTTT.

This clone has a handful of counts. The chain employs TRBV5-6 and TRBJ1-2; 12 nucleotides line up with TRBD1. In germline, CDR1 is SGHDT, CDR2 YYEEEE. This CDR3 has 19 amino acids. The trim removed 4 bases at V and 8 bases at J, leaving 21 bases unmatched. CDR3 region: CASSPSGGQGAFVARGYTF. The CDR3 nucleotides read TGTGCCAGCAGCCCATCTGGGGGACAGGGGGCTTTTGTAGCGCGGGGCTACACCTTC.

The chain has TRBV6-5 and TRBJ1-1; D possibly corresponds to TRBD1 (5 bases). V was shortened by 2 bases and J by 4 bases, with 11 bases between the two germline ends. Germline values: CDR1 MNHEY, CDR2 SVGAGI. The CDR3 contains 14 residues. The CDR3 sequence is CASSYARGSTEAFF. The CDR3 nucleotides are TGTGCCAGCAGTTACGCGCGGGGCTCCACTGAAGCTTTCTTT.

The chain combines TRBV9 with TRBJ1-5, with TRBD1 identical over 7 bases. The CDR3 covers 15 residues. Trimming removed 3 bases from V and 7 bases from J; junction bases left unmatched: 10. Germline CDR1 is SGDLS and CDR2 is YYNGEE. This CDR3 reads CASSDADRVGQPQHF. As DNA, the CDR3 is TGTGCCAGCAGCGACGCCGACAGGGTTGGCCAGCCCCAGCATTTT.

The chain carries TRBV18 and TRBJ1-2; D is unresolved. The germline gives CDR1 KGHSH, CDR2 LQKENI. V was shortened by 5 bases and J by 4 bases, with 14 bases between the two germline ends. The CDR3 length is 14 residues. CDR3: CASSSTGQLYGYTF. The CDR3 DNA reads TGTGCCAGCTCATCCACCGGTCAACTCTATGGCTACACCTTC.

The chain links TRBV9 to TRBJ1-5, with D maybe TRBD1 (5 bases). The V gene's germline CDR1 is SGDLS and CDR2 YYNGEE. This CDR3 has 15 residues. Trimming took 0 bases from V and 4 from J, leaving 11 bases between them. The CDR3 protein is CASSVAEGANQPQHF. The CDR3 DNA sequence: TGTGCCAGCAGCGTAGCTGAAGGGGCTAATCAGCCCCAGCATTTT. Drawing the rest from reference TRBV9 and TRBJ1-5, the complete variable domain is DSGVTQTPKHLITATGQRVTLRCSPRSGDLSVYWYQQSLDQGLQFLIQYYNGEERAKGNILERFSAQQFPDLHSELNLSSLELGDSALYFCASSVAEGANQPQHFGDGTRLSIL.

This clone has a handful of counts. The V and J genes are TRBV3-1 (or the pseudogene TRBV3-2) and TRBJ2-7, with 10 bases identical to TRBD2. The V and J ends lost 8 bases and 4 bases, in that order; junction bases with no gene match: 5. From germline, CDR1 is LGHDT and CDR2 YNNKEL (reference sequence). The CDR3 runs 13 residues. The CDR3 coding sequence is TGTGCCAGCCGCCTAGCGGGGGAATACGAGCAGTACTTC. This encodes CASRLAGEYEQYF.

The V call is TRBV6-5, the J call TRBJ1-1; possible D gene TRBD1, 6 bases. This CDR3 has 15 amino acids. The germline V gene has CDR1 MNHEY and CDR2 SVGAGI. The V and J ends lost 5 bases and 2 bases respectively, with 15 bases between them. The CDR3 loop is CASSNGGGGNTEAFF. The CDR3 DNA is TGTGCCAGCAGTAACGGAGGGGGGGGAAACACTGAAGCTTTCTTT.

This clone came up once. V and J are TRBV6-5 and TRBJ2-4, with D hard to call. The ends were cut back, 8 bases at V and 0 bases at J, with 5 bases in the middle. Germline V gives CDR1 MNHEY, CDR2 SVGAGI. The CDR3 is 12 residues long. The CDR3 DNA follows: TGTGCCAGCGGAGTAGCCAAAAACATTCAGTACTTC. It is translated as CASGVAKNIQYF.

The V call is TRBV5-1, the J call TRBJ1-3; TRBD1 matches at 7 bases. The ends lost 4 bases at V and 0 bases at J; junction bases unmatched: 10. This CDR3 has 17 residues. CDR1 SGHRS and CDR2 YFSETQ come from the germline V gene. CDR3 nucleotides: TGCGCCAGCAGCAGAATCCAACCAGGGGGCTCTGGAAACACCATATATTTT. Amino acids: CASSRIQPGGSGNTIYF.

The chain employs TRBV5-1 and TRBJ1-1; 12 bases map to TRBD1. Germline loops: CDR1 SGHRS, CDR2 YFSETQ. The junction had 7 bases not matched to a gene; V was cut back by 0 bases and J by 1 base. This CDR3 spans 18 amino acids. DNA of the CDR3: TGCGCCAGCAGCTTGGCCGAGGGACAGGGGGCAAAGAACACTGAAGCTTTCTTT. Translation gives CASSLAEGQGAKNTEAFF.

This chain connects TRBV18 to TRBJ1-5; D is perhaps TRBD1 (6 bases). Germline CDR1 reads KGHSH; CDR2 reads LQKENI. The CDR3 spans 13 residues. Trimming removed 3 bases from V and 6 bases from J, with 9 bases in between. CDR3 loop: CASSPGASQPQHF. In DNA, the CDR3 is TGTGCCAGCTCACCGGGGGCGAGTCAGCCCCAGCATTTT.

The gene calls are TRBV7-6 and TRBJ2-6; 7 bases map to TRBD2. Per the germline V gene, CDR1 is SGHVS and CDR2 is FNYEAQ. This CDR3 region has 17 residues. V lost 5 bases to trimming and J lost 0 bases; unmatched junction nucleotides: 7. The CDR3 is CASSPGEGLSGANVLTF. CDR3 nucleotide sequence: TGTGCCAGCAGCCCCGGGGAGGGACTCTCTGGGGCCAACGTCCTGACTTTC.

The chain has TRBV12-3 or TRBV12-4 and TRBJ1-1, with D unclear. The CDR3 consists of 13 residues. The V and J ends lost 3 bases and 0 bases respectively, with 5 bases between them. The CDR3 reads CASSFHLNTEAFF. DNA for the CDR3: TGTGCCAGCAGTTTTCATCTGAACACTGAAGCTTTCTTT.

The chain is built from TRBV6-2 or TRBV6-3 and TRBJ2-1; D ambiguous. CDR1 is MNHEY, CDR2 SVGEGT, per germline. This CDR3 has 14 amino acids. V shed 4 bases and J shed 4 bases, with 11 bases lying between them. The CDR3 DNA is TGTGCCAGCAGTTCCCCAGACTCTTACAATGAGCAGTTCTTC. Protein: CASSSPDSYNEQFF.

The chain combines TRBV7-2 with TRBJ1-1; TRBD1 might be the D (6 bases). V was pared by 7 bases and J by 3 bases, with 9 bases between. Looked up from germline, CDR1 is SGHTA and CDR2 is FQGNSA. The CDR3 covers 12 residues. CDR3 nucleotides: TGTGCCAGCAACAGGGATCACACTGAAGCTTTCTTT. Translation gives CASNRDHTEAFF.

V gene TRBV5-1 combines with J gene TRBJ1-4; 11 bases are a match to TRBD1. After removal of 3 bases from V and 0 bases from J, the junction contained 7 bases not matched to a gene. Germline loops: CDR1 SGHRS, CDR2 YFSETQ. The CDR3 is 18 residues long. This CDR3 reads CASSWGQGGPATNEKLFF. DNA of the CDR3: TGCGCCAGCAGCTGGGGACAGGGGGGGCCTGCAACTAATGAAAAACTGTTTTTT. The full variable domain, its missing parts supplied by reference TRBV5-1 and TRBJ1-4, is KAGVTQTPRYLIKTRGQQVTLSCSPISGHRSVSWYQQTPGQGLQFLFEYFSETQRNKGNFPGRFSGRQFSNSRSEMNVSTLELGDSALYLCASSWGQGGPATNEKLFFGSGTQLSVL.

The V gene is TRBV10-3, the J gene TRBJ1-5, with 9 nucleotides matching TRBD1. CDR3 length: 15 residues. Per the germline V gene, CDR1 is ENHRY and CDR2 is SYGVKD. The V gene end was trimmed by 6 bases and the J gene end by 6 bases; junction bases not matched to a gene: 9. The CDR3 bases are TGTGCCATCAGGGGGGGACAGGGTGACCGTCAGCCCCAGCATTTT. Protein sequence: CAIRGGQGDRQPQHF.

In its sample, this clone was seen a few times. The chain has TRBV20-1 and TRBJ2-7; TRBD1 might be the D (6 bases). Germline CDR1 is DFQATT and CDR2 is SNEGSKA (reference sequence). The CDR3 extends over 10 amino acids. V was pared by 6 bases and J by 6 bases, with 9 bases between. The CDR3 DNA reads TGCAGTGCCGCAGGGGCCGAGCAGTACTTC. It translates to CSAAGAEQYF.